Shown below are 25 T cell receptor beta chains from a single sample sequenced in a study of T cell responses to AZD1222 COVID-19 vaccine (dated by TCRdb to the early 2020s). The library was prepared using the immunoSEQ multiplex PCR assay. TCRdb holds this immuneACCESS table with in-frame rearrangements only. Some clones are missing; in checked studies, unresolved V genes explain under half, and the rest has no known cause. Here the sample has approximately 160,000 clones; around 94% occur a single time. In total, the top ten clones hold around 0.96% of the sample. The time point tag for this specimen amounts to: baseline before first vaccination. This sample comprised peripheral blood, obtained on day 0 of AZD1222 vaccination. These receptors all stem from an adult in good health.

The CDR3 protein is CATIRPGGYGYTF. The CDR3 DNA is TGTGCCACCATAAGACCCGGAGGCTATGGCTACACCTTC. This rearrangement joins TRBV19 to TRBJ1-2; D ambiguous. The CDR3 spans 13 residues. V was cut by 10 bases and J by 4 bases, with 16 bases left in between. Germline loops: CDR1 LNHDA, CDR2 SQIVND (reference sequence).

Turning to this clone: Other DNA sequences in this sample translate to the same CDR3. The gene calls are TRBV5-1 and TRBJ1-1; D ambiguous. Deletions cut 0 bases from V and 4 bases from J, with 4 bases between. Looked up from germline, CDR1 is SGHRS and CDR2 is YFSETQ. CDR3 size: 12 residues. In nucleotides, the CDR3 is TGCGCCAGCAGCTTGGGTTCCACTGAAGCTTTCTTT. As protein: CASSLGSTEAFF.

The chain carries TRBV7-2 and TRBJ2-7, with D possibly being TRBD1 (6 bases). CDR1 is SGHTA, CDR2 FQGNSA, per germline. The V end was cut by 4 bases, the J end by 0 bases, with 16 bases between. The CDR3 covers 16 residues. CDR3 amino acids: CASSYAGTDSSYEQYF. As DNA, the CDR3 is TGTGCCAGCAGCTACGCCGGGACGGACAGCTCCTACGAGCAGTACTTC.

This clone was seen a handful of times. This chain connects TRBV18 to TRBJ2-1; 9 bases are a match to TRBD2. Germline loops: CDR1 KGHSH, CDR2 LQKENI. CDR3 length equals 15 residues. After removal of 0 bases from V and 9 bases from J, the junction contained 6 bases not matched to a gene. CDR3 protein: CASSPPGGGAFEQFF. The CDR3 nucleotides are TGTGCCAGCTCACCACCGGGCGGGGGGGCTTTTGAGCAGTTCTTC.

This clone was counted once. The rearrangement links TRBV27 to TRBJ2-3; no clear D. The CDR3 length is 14 residues. The V end was cut by 4 bases, the J end by 4 bases, with 12 bases between. CDR1 is MNHEY and CDR2 is SMNVEV in the germline V gene (reference sequence). CDR3 amino acids: CASSSPNFADTQYF. Here the CDR3 DNA reads TGTGCCAGCAGTTCGCCAAATTTCGCAGATACGCAGTATTTT.

The chain links TRBV7-2 to TRBJ1-5; no clear D gene. The CDR3 sequence is 18 residues long. V was pared by 0 bases and J by 1 base, with 16 bases between. Germline V gives CDR1 SGHTA, CDR2 FQGNSA. CDR3 sequence reads: CASSLAFGSDGSNQPQHF. The CDR3 DNA is TGTGCCAGCAGCTTAGCGTTCGGGTCGGACGGAAGCAATCAGCCCCAGCATTTT. The full variable domain, its missing parts supplied by reference TRBV7-2 and TRBJ1-5, is GAGVSQSPSNKVTEKGKDVELRCDPISGHTALYWYRQSLGQGLEFLIYFQGNSAPDKSGLPSDRFSAERTGGSVSTLTIQRTQQEDSAVYLCASSLAFGSDGSNQPQHFGDGTRLSIL.

The V and J genes are TRBV7-2 and TRBJ1-4, with D perhaps TRBD1 (6 bases). V lost 5 bases and J lost 7, with 20 bases in between. Per the germline V gene, CDR1 is SGHTA and CDR2 is FQGNSA. This CDR3 region has 16 residues. CDR3 sequence: CASSHFPRGKGEKLFF. CDR3 nucleotides: TGTGCCAGCAGCCACTTCCCCAGGGGAAAGGGTGAAAAACTGTTTTTT.

This chain joins TRBV11-2 and TRBJ1-6; maybe TRBD1 (5 bases). V dropped 4 bases and J dropped 7 bases, with 14 bases sitting between them. The CDR3 has 15 amino acids. From germline, CDR1 is SGHAT and CDR2 FQNNGV. The CDR3 DNA is TGTGCCAGCAGCTCAATCCAGGGCGGCAATTCACCCCTCCACTTT. Encoded protein: CASSSIQGGNSPLHF.

The V call is TRBV7-6, the J call TRBJ1-5; the D gene is possibly TRBD1 (5 bases). Germline-derived CDR1 and CDR2 are SGHVS and FNYEAQ. V was shortened by 1 base and J by 1 base, with 17 bases between the two germline ends. This CDR3 contains 18 residues. CDR3 loop: CASSLESEGPGSNQPQHF. The CDR3 DNA is TGTGCCAGCAGCTTAGAATCGGAGGGGCCGGGGAGCAATCAGCCCCAGCATTTT.

The chain recombines TRBV11-1 with TRBJ2-5, with 7 positions matching TRBD2. This CDR3 spans 15 amino acids. Germline-derived CDR1 and CDR2 are SGHAT and FQDESV (reference sequence). V dropped 1 base and J dropped 5; count of bases not matched to a gene: 7. As DNA, the CDR3 is TGTGCCAGCAGCTTAGGGAGCGGGGTTCGGGAGACCCAGTACTTC. This codes for CASSLGSGVRETQYF.

This clone was observed a handful of times. The chain employs TRBV5-1 and TRBJ2-3; the match to TRBD2 covers 9 bases. After removal of 0 bases from V and 1 base from J, the junction contained 3 bases not matched to a gene. CDR3 size: 16 residues. Germline CDR1 and CDR2: SGHRS and YFSETQ. Here the CDR3 reads CASSLALAGRTDTQYF. Here the CDR3 DNA reads TGCGCCAGCAGCTTGGCTCTAGCGGGGCGCACAGATACGCAGTATTTT.

The V gene is TRBV7-9, the J gene TRBJ1-2; D uncertain. The V gene's germline CDR1 is SEHNR and CDR2 FQNEAQ (reference sequence). The CDR3 covers 15 residues. Between the trimmed V and J ends, which lost 4 bases and 4 bases, there was a span of 16 bases. CDR3 sequence (DNA): TGTGCCAGCAGCTCATGGAGAGATACCTCCTATGGCTACACCTTC. The encoded protein is CASSSWRDTSYGYTF.

This clone has just one count. V gene TRBV4-2 combines with J gene TRBJ1-3, with unresolved D. Germline lookup yields CDR1 LGHNA and CDR2 YNFKEQ. The CDR3 is 16 residues long. V lost 3 bases and J lost 0, with 12 bases in between. For the CDR3, the DNA is TGTGCCAGCAGCCAGTACGGCCCCGTCTCTGGAAACACCATATATTTT. It codes for CASSQYGPVSGNTIYF.

The chain carries TRBV28 and TRBJ2-7; 8 positions agree with TRBD1. Trimming took 6 bases from V and 2 from J; bases not matched to a gene: 6. Germline V CDR1 and CDR2: MDHEN, SYDVKM. The CDR3 totals 14 residues. CDR3 coding DNA: TGTGCCAGCAGAGACCCGACAGGGGCCTACGAGCAGTACTTC. Protein sequence: CASRDPTGAYEQYF.

The gene calls are TRBV7-8 and TRBJ1-3; TRBD1 matches 7 bases. V lost 5 bases to trimming and J lost 0 bases; unmatched junction nucleotides: 10. The CDR3 runs 17 residues. CDR1 is SGHVS, CDR2 FQNEAQ, per germline. The CDR3 loop reads CASSVPRQGTSGNTIYF. The DNA of the CDR3 is TGTGCCAGCAGCGTTCCTCGACAGGGAACCTCTGGAAACACCATATATTTT. Full variable domain (outside the CDR3, taken from reference TRBV7-8 and TRBJ1-3): GAGVSQSPRYKVAKRGQDVALRCDPISGHVSLFWYQQALGQGPEFLTYFQNEAQLDKSGLPSDRFFAERPEGSVSTLKIQRTQQEDSAVYLCASSVPRQGTSGNTIYFGEGSWLTVV.

As regards this clone: The junction and the germline gene differ at one end; a read error may be behind it. V usage is TRBV6-1 and J usage is TRBJ1-6, with 7 nucleotides matching TRBD1. CDR3 length equals 14 residues. CDR1 and CDR2 (germline): MNHNS, SASEGT. This chain's CDR3 is CASREGTAVSPLHF. In nucleotides, the CDR3 is TGTGCCAGCAGGGAAGGGACAGCAGTTTCACCCCTCCACTTT.

The CDR3 nucleotides read TGTGCCAGCTCACCACAGACCCAAATGAACACTGAAGCTTTCTTT. Protein: CASSPQTQMNTEAFF. The chain couples TRBV18 to TRBJ1-1; D unresolved. V lost 1 base to trimming and J lost 0 bases, with 9 bases between them. This CDR3 comprises 15 residues. Per germline, CDR1 KGHSH and CDR2 LQKENI.

This clone was counted between two and nine times. This CDR3 is CASSPGRTERVDGYTF. The CDR3 DNA reads as TGTGCCAGCAGCCCAGGAAGGACGGAGAGAGTTGATGGCTACACCTTC. The V call is TRBV14, the J call TRBJ1-2, with no clear D. Germline assignment: CDR1 SGHDN and CDR2 FVKESK. The CDR3 spans 16 residues. The germline V and J ends were trimmed by 4 bases and 6 bases, with 21 bases remaining between them.

The genes are TRBV6-1 and TRBJ1-5; tentatively, D is TRBD1 (5 bases). The CDR3 extends over 15 amino acids. Germline lookup yields CDR1 MNHNS and CDR2 SASEGT. V lost 5 bases and J lost 1, with 12 bases in between. The CDR3 nucleotides are TGTGCCAGCAGTTTAGGACGGACAAGCAATCAGCCCCAGCATTTT. This gives the protein CASSLGRTSNQPQHF.

The chain has TRBV13 and TRBJ2-1; D is ambiguous. Germline V gives CDR1 PRHDT, CDR2 FYEKMQ (reference sequence). The germline V and J ends were trimmed by 5 bases and 5 bases, with 10 bases remaining between them. This CDR3 is 13 amino acids long. The DNA of the CDR3 is TGTGCCAGCAGCCTCCCGTACCACAATGAGCAGTTCTTC. It specifies CASSLPYHNEQFF.

The chain combines TRBV29-1 with TRBJ1-1, with a weak D call TRBD1 (5 bases). The CDR3 length is 13 residues. Trimming removed 3 bases at V and 8 bases at J, with 16 bases between. CDR1 is SQVTM and CDR2 is ANQGSEA in the germline V gene. The CDR3: CSVEAGSRGEAFF. The CDR3 nucleotides are TGCAGCGTTGAGGCAGGCAGCCGGGGGGAAGCTTTCTTT.

The chain carries TRBV4-3 and TRBJ1-2; D not resolved. The CDR3 contains 15 residues. From germline, CDR1 is LGHNA and CDR2 YSLEER. V was shortened by 3 bases and J by 7 bases, with 18 bases between the two germline ends. Here the CDR3 reads CASSQAVAVFGGYTF. CDR3 bases: TGCGCCAGCAGCCAGGCTGTAGCGGTCTTTGGTGGCTACACCTTC.

The chain links TRBV30 to TRBJ2-7; D ambiguous. V was cut by 0 bases and J by 3 bases, with 6 bases left in between. This CDR3 comprises 12 residues. The germline CDR1 and CDR2 sequences are GTSNPN and SVGIG (reference sequence). The CDR3 is CAWSVGYYEQYF. The CDR3 region has the DNA TGTGCCTGGAGTGTAGGGTACTACGAGCAGTACTTC.

The rearrangement uses TRBV30 and TRBJ1-4; maybe TRBD1 (5 bases). The CDR3 covers 14 residues. The germline V gene encodes CDR1 GTSNPN and CDR2 SVGIG (reference sequence). Deletions cut 0 bases from V and 5 bases from J, with 10 bases between. CDR3: CAWSVNGGNEKLFF. DNA of the CDR3: TGTGCCTGGAGTGTTAATGGGGGAAATGAAAAACTGTTTTTT.

The gene calls are TRBV7-9 and TRBJ1-2; D gene uncertain. CDR1 is SEHNR, CDR2 FQNEAQ, per germline (reference sequence). V lost 2 bases, J lost 2 bases, and 15 bases lay in between. CDR3 length: 16 amino acids. The CDR3 loop reads CASSLPRGGLNYGYTF. DNA for the CDR3: TGTGCCAGCAGCTTACCTCGAGGAGGGCTGAACTATGGCTACACCTTC.